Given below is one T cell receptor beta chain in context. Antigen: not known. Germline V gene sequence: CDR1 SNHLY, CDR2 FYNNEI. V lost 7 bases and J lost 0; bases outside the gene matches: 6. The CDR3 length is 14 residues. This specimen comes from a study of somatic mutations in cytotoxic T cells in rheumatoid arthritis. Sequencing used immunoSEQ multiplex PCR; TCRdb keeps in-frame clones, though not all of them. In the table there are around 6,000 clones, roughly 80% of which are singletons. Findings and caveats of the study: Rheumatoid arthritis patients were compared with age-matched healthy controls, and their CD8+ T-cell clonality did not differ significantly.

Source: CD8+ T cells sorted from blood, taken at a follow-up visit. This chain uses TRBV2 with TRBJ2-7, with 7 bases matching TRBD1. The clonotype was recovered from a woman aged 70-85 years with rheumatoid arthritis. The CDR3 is CASNFRQGSYEQYF. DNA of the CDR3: TGTGCCAGCAACTTCCGACAGGGCTCCTACGAGCAGTACTTC.